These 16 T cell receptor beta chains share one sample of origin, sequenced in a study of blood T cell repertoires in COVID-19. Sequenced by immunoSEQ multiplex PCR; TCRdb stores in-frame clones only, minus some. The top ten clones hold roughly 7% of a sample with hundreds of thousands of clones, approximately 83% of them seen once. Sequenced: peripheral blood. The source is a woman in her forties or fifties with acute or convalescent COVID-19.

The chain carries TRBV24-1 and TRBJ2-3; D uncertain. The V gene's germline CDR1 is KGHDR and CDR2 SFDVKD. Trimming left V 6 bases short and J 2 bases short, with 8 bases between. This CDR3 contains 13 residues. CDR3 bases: TGTGCCACCAGTAGCCAGGACACAGATACGCAGTATTTT. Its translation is CATSSQDTDTQYF.

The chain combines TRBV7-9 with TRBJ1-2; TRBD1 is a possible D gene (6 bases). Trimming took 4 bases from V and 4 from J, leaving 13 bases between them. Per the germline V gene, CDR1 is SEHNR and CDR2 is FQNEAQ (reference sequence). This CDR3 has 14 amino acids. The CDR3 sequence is CASSSRDTSYGYTF. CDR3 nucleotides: TGTGCCAGCAGCTCCCGGGACACCAGCTATGGCTACACCTTC.

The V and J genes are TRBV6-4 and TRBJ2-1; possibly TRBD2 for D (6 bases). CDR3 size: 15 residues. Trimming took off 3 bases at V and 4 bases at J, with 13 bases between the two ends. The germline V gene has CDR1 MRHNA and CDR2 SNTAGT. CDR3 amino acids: CASSEIAGLYNEQFF. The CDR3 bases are TGTGCCAGCAGTGAAATTGCGGGGCTTTACAATGAGCAGTTCTTC.

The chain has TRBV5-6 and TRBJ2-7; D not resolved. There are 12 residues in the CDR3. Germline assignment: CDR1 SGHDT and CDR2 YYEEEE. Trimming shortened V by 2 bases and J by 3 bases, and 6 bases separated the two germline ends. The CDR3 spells CASSFYNYEQYF. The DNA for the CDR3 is TGTGCCAGCAGCTTTTATAACTACGAGCAGTACTTC.

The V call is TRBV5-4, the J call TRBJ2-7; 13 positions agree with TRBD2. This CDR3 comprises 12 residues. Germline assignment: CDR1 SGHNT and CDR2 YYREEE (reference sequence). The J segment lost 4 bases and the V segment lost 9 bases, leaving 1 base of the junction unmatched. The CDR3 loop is CATTSGRYEQYF. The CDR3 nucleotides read TGTGCCACGACTAGCGGGAGGTACGAGCAGTACTTC.

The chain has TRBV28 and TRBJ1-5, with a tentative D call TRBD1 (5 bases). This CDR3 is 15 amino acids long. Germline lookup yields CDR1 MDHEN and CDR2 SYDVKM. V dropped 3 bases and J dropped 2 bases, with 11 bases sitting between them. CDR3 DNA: TGTGCCAGCAGTTTTGGGGGAGGAGGCAATCAGCCCCAGCATTTT. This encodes CASSFGGGGNQPQHF.

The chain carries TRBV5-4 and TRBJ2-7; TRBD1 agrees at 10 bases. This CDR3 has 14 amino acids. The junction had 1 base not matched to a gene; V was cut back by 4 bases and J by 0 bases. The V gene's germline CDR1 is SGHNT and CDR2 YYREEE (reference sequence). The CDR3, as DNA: TGTGCCAGCAGCCGGACAGGGGGCTCCTACGAGCAGTACTTC. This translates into CASSRTGGSYEQYF.

The CDR3 nucleotides are TGTGCCAGCAGCTCGGACAGGTCAAGGTCACCCCTCCACTTT. Amino acids: CASSSDRSRSPLHF. This chain joins TRBV7-2 and TRBJ1-6; 7 bases align to TRBD1. This CDR3 contains 14 residues. V was pared by 4 bases and J by 10 bases, with 7 bases of the junction left unmatched. The germline V gene has CDR1 SGHTA and CDR2 FQGNSA.

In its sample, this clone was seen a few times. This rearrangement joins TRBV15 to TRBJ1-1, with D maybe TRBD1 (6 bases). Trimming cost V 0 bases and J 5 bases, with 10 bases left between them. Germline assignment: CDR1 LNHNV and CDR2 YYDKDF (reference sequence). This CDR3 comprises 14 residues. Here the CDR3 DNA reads TGTGCCACCAGCAGAGAAGTGGGGGCGACTGAAGCTTTCTTT. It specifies CATSREVGATEAFF.

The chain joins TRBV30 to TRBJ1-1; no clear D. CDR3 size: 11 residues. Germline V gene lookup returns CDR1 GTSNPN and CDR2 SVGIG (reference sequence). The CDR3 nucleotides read TGTGGACTTTGGAGGAACACTGAAGCTTTCTTT. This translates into CGLWRNTEAFF.

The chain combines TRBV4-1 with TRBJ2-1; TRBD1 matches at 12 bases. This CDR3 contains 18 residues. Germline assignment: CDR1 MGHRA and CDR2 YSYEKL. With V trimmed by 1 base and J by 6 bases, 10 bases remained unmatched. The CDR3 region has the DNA TGCGCCAGCAGCCAAGTACAAGAGGGGGACAGGGGGCTCAATGAGCAGTTCTTC. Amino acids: CASSQVQEGDRGLNEQFF.

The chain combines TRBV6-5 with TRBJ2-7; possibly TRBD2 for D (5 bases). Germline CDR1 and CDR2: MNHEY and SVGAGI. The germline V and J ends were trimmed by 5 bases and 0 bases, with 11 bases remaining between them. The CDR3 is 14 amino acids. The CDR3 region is CASSRGSSSYEQYF. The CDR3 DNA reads TGTGCCAGCAGTCGAGGGTCGAGCTCCTACGAGCAGTACTTC.

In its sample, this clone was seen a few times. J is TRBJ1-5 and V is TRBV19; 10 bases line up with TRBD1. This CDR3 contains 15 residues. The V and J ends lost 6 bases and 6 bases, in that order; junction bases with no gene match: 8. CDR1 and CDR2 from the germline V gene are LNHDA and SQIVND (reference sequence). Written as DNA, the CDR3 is TGTGCCAGTAGCCTGGACAGGGGGGTGGTTCAGCCCCAGCATTTT. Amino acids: CASSLDRGVVQPQHF.

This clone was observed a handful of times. The CDR3 nucleotides read TGTGCCAGCAGCTGGGGACAGGGCTCTGGAAACACCATATATTTT. Protein: CASSWGQGSGNTIYF. The chain recombines TRBV7-9 with TRBJ1-3, with 9 positions matching TRBD1. CDR1 and CDR2 from the germline V gene are SEHNR and FQNEAQ (reference sequence). The CDR3 extends over 15 amino acids. The V and J ends lost 4 bases and 0 bases, in that order; junction bases with no gene match: 1.

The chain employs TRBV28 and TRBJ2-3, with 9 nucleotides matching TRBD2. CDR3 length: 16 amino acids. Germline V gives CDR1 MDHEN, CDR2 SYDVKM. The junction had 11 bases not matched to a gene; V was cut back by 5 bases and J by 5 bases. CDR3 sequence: CASSPLAGVREDTQYF. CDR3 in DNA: TGTGCCAGCAGTCCGTTAGCGGGAGTACGGGAAGATACGCAGTATTTT.

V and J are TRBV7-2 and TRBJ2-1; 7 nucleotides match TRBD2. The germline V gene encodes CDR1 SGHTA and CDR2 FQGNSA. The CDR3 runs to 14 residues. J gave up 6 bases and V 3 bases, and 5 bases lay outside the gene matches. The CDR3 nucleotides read TGTGCCAGCAGCTTCCGGTCGGGGGGCAATGAGCAGTTCTTC. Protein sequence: CASSFRSGGNEQFF.